This TCR beta chain came from a study of cytomegalovirus exposure and HLA in healthy donors. V lost 6 bases and J lost 8; bases outside the gene matches: 9. The V gene's germline CDR1 is KGHSH and CDR2 LQKENI. The CDR3 runs to 13 residues. The PCR contained 60 Vbeta and 13 Jbeta primers. Sequencing was performed with immunoSEQ multiplex PCR; in TCRdb, only in-frame clones are kept and a portion is missing. Counted here are about 77,000 clones, roughly 78% occurring once; the ten biggest clones make up around 4.3%. This clonotype originated in a man aged 40-49 years in good health and CMV-seronegative. The chain recombines TRBV18 with TRBJ1-2; the match to TRBD1 covers 7 bases. The sample comprised PBMCs. DNA of the CDR3: TGTGCCAGCTCCGGGACAGCTGTTAGGGGCTACACCTTC. Protein sequence: CASSGTAVRGYTF.